Listed below are T cell receptor beta chains from one sample, sequenced in a study of shared clonotypes between healthy human individuals. Profiled with immunoSEQ multiplex PCR; TCRdb holds only in-frame clones, not every one. The sample lists 450,000 to 600,000 clones, 79% occurring once. Sequencing was carried out using PBMCs. Receptors originate from a woman in her thirties or forties in good health. Some clones in this sample may be carry-over from other donors' samples. Both conserved end residues are part of each CDR3. The D gene is left open where the match is weak. The size field is filled for only some rows; it gives once, few, many or a size class.

clone size	D gene	V gene	J gene	CDR3 protein	CDR3 DNA
.	TRBD2	TRBV9	TRBJ2-7	CASSVGASGRREEEQYF	TGTGCCAGCAGCGTAGGGGCTAGCGGGAGGAGGGAAGAAGAGCAGTACTTC
.	.	TRBV9	TRBJ1-1	CASGPGANTEAFF	TGTGCCAGCGGCCCGGGGGCTAACACTGAAGCTTTCTTT
.	.	TRBV28	TRBJ2-2	CASSFRPVTTGELFF	TGTGCCAGCAGTTTTAGGCCAGTGACTACCGGGGAGCTGTTTTTT
.	.	TRBV29-1	TRBJ2-7	CSVVTPDPYEQYF	TGCAGCGTTGTGACACCGGACCCCTACGAGCAGTACTTC
once	.	TRBV7-8	TRBJ1-1	CASSLFTHLEAFF	TGTGCCAGCAGCTTATTTACCCATCTTGAAGCTTTCTTT
once	.	TRBV11-2	TRBJ2-2	CASSLDLSYTGELFF	TGTGCCAGCAGCTTAGATCTCTCGTACACCGGGGAGCTGTTTTTT
.	.	TRBV9	TRBJ2-3	CASSQEWRDGTDTQYF	TGTGCCAGCAGCCAAGAGTGGCGGGATGGCACAGATACGCAGTATTTT
.	.	TRBV5-1	TRBJ2-7	CASSDQGGGNEQYF	TGCGCCAGCAGCGACCAAGGTGGGGGGAACGAGCAGTACTTC
.	.	TRBV19	TRBJ1-2	CASSTQQGGYTF	TGTGCCAGTAGTACACAACAGGGCGGCTACACCTTC
.	.	TRBV19	TRBJ2-5	CASSIVGAQETQYF	TGTGCCAGTAGTATAGTGGGAGCCCAAGAGACCCAGTACTTC
.	.	TRBV19	TRBJ2-3	CASSPIPKLGGTDTQYF	TGTGCCAGTAGTCCAATACCCAAACTGGGGGGCACAGATACGCAGTATTTT
.	TRBD1	TRBV29-1	TRBJ1-5	CSVRDRASNQPQHF	TGCAGCGTTCGGGACAGGGCAAGCAATCAGCCCCAGCATTTT
once	TRBD1	TRBV9	TRBJ2-2	CASSRDSYNTGELFF	TGTGCCAGCAGCCGGGACAGCTACAACACCGGGGAGCTGTTTTTT
.	.	TRBV28	TRBJ1-1	CASSLLLGGNTEAFF	TGTGCCAGCAGTTTACTCCTAGGTGGGAACACTGAAGCTTTCTTT
many	.	TRBV28	TRBJ1-1	CASRPTGRNTEAFF	TGTGCCAGCAGGCCTACGGGGAGGAACACTGAAGCTTTCTTT
.	.	TRBV28	TRBJ1-4	CASSLFSSGAREKLFF	TGTGCCAGCAGTTTATTTTCCTCGGGGGCCCGTGAAAAACTGTTTTTT
.	TRBD1	TRBV15	TRBJ2-5	CATRRGRDSEETQYF	TGTGCCACCAGAAGGGGTCGGGACAGCGAAGAGACCCAGTACTTC
.	.	TRBV5-1	TRBJ2-5	CASSPQGIQETQYF	TGCGCCAGCAGCCCACAGGGTATCCAAGAGACCCAGTACTTC
.	TRBD2	TRBV5-1	TRBJ2-2	CASSLEAGGTTGELFF	TGCGCCAGCAGCTTAGAAGCGGGAGGAACCACCGGGGAGCTGTTTTTT
once	.	TRBV29-1	TRBJ2-7	CSVSGQGRYEQYF	TGCAGCGTTTCCGGACAAGGAAGATACGAGCAGTACTTC
once	.	TRBV30	TRBJ2-5	CAWSTVVETQYF	TGTGCCTGGAGTACAGTGGTGGAGACCCAGTACTTC
.	.	TRBV27	TRBJ2-3	CASSLSSGLVDTQYF	TGTGCCAGCAGTTTATCTTCCGGGTTGGTAGATACGCAGTATTTT
.	TRBD1	TRBV30	TRBJ2-5	CAWSHGTVQETQYF	TGTGCCTGGAGCCACGGGACAGTCCAAGAGACCCAGTACTTC
once	TRBD2	TRBV7-3	TRBJ2-3	CASRSTAGVTDTQYF	TGTGCCAGCAGAAGCACAGCGGGAGTTACAGATACGCAGTATTTT
.	.	TRBV30	TRBJ1-2	CAWNIQGYGYTF	TGTGCCTGGAACATACAGGGTTATGGCTACACCTTC
.	.	TRBV5-6	TRBJ2-1	CASSLGRAYNEQFF	TGTGCCAGCAGCTTGGGGAGGGCCTACAATGAGCAGTTCTTC
many	TRBD1	TRBV7-2	TRBJ2-7	CASSAQTGVTREQYF	TGTGCCAGCAGCGCACAGACAGGGGTAACGAGGGAGCAGTACTTC
.	TRBD1	TRBV19	TRBJ1-4	CASINRGQPNEKLFF	TGTGCCAGTATTAACCGGGGACAGCCTAATGAAAAACTGTTTTTT
.	.	TRBV14	TRBJ2-5	CASSQDWGTQYF	TGTGCCAGCAGCCAAGATTGGGGGACCCAGTACTTC
once	TRBD2	TRBV25-1	TRBJ2-7	CASSDGTSGTYEQYF	TGTGCCAGCAGTGATGGGACTAGCGGGACCTACGAGCAGTACTTC
.	.	TRBV7-3	TRBJ2-2	CASSLPGLPAGELFF	TGTGCCAGCAGCTTACCCGGACTCCCCGCGGGGGAGCTGTTTTTT
.	.	TRBV7-2	TRBJ2-4	CASSLMWGAKNIQYF	TGTGCCAGCAGCTTAATGTGGGGGGCCAAAAACATTCAGTACTTC
.	TRBD1	TRBV2	TRBJ2-7	CASSEEGGTGAYEQYF	TGTGCCAGCAGTGAAGAAGGGGGGACAGGAGCCTACGAGCAGTACTTC
.	.	TRBV6-1	TRBJ1-2	CASTEGGDYYGYTF	TGTGCCAGCACCGAAGGCGGGGATTACTATGGCTACACCTTC
.	.	TRBV5-1	TRBJ1-4	CASRFAEINEKLFF	TGCGCCAGCAGATTCGCAGAGATTAATGAAAAACTGTTTTTT
.	TRBD2	TRBV10-3	TRBJ2-2	CATMARAGGGTGELFF	TGTGCCACAATGGCCCGAGCGGGAGGTGGCACCGGGGAGCTGTTTTTT
.	.	TRBV11-3	TRBJ2-1	CASSLEASNEQFF	TGTGCCAGCAGCTTAGAGGCCTCTAATGAGCAGTTCTTC
once	.	TRBV28	TRBJ1-5	CASSSGRLNRGNQPQHF	TGTGCCAGCAGTTCGGGACGGCTGAATCGAGGAAATCAGCCCCAGCATTTT
.	.	TRBV30	TRBJ2-7	CAWSVGPGGLGEQYF	TGTGCCTGGAGTGTAGGTCCCGGGGGACTCGGCGAGCAGTACTTC
once	TRBD2	TRBV7-7	TRBJ2-5	CASSLGLAGGETQYF	TGTGCCAGCAGCCTAGGACTAGCGGGAGGAGAGACCCAGTACTTC
.	TRBD2	TRBV30	TRBJ2-1	CAWTGTSGIYNEQFF	TGTGCCTGGACCGGGACTAGCGGGATATACAATGAGCAGTTCTTC
.	.	TRBV7-2	TRBJ1-2	CASSTERFYYGYTF	TGTGCCAGCAGCACGGAGCGGTTTTACTATGGCTACACCTTC
medium-sized	TRBD2	TRBV14	TRBJ2-7	CASSHRKKAGAPLGEQYF	TGTGCCAGCAGCCACCGGAAAAAAGCGGGAGCCCCCCTGGGCGAGCAGTACTTC
.	.	TRBV9	TRBJ2-1	CASSVVPSYNEQFF	TGTGCCAGCAGCGTAGTGCCCTCATACAATGAGCAGTTCTTC
once	.	TRBV14	TRBJ2-1	CASSPRGSSGSYNEQFF	TGTGCCAGCAGCCCCCGAGGGAGTAGCGGAAGCTACAATGAGCAGTTCTTC
.	.	TRBV29-1	TRBJ1-4	CSVERQGNEKLFF	TGCAGCGTTGAAAGGCAGGGGAATGAAAAACTGTTTTTT
.	TRBD1	TRBV28	TRBJ2-5	CASSLYWTGLQETQYF	TGTGCCAGCAGTTTATACTGGACAGGGCTACAAGAGACCCAGTACTTC
.	.	TRBV5-1	TRBJ2-1	CASSRGTHNEQFF	TGCGCCAGCAGCCGGGGGACACACAATGAGCAGTTCTTC
.	TRBD1	TRBV28	TRBJ2-1	CASRGQGAYNEQFF	TGTGCCAGCAGGGGACAGGGGGCTTACAATGAGCAGTTCTTC
once	.	TRBV5-1	TRBJ1-2	CASSLGTANYGYTF	TGCGCCAGCAGCCTCGGGACCGCTAACTATGGCTACACCTTC